Reported below is one TCR beta chain. How the authors handled the data: Amplification of reference gene primers provided the estimated nucleated cell counts. The table came from immunoSEQ multiplex PCR; TCRdb's copy has only in-frame clones and leaves some out. V, J and clone size are taken as reported in that table, and D and trimming were inferred from the DNA itself. This sample carries 220,000 or so clones, 92% of them seen once, and the ten largest clones take about 0.8%. The ends were cut back, 1 base at V and 4 bases at J, with 22 bases in the middle. Germline loops: CDR1 SEHNR, CDR2 FQNEAQ (reference sequence). The CDR3 loop spans 19 amino acids. Enrolment of Seattle patients took place during active infection, and they were followed longitudinally. This sample was taken from a study of blood T cell repertoires in COVID-19. Background on the study: Whether acute or convalescent, the COVID-19 samples came from the United States, Italy and Spain. In each case, the material was cDNA or gDNA derived from T cells, B-cell-depleted T cells, or PBMCs.

This TCR derives from a man aged 60 to 69 with COVID-19, enrolled during active disease. Sequenced input: peripheral blood. This chain links TRBV7-9 with TRBJ2-2, with TRBD2 as a possible D gene (5 bases). The CDR3 protein is CASSLDRPGLSLGTGELFF. CDR3 sequence (DNA): TGTGCCAGCAGCTTAGATCGCCCAGGACTCAGTTTAGGCACCGGGGAGCTGTTTTTT.